This T cell receptor beta chain was found in a study of control samples from healthy donors and cancer patients (dated by TCRdb to 2020 to 2022). The germline V gene provides CDR1 KGHSH and CDR2 LQKENI. Its CDR3 holds 15 amino acids, cysteine through phenylalanine. CDR3 DNA is the only sequence kept; it has 45 bases, read in frame from the first base. V is reduced by 3 bases and J by 2 bases, leaving a spacing of 11 bases between them. The library was built by means of the immunoSEQ multiplex PCR assay. The source is immuneACCESS, and TCRdb retained only in-frame sequences with V and J called. Part of the clones is not carried over; for the studies checked, unresolved V genes explain less than half of this, and the remainder is unexplained. This sample holds tens of thousands of clones; 93% were observed only once. The ten largest clones add up to roughly 1.2% of the sample. A remark on this clone: The antigen this receptor binds is unknown. Base qualities are not provided; no much larger clone lies one nucleotide away.

Here the chain combines TRBV18 and TRBJ1-3, and possibly TRBD1, on 6 matching bases. Sequencing used PBMCs. The source is a woman aged 40 to 50 with lung cancer. The DNA reads TGTGCCAGCTCACCCTGGCAGGGGCCTGGAAACACCATATATTTT. The resulting protein is CASSPWQGPGNTIYF.